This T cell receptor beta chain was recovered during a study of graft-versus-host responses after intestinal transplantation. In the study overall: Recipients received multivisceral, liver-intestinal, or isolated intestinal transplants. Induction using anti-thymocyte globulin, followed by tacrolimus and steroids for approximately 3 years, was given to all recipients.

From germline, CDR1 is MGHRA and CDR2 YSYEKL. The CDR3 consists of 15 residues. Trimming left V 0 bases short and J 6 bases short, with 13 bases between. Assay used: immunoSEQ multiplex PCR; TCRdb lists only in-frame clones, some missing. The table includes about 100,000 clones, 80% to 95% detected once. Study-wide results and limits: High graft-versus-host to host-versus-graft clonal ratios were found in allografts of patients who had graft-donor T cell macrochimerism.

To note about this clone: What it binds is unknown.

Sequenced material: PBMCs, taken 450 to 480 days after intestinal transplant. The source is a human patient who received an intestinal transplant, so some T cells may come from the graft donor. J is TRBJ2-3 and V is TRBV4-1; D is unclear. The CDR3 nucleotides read TGCGCCAGCAGCCAAGAGAGTACGTATGGGGATACGCAGTATTTT. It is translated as CASSQESTYGDTQYF.